A selection of T cell receptor beta chains follows, all from one sample in a study of blood T cells in healthy people across ages. MiXCR, applied by TCRdb to the 5' RACE reads, yields one record per CDR3 protein. The sample consists of some 1.8 million distinct CDR3 sequences, about two fifths of them appearing once. Sequenced material: blood. These receptors came from a human donor in good health. The CDR3 runs from the conserved cysteine through the conserved F or W. The D gene is left open where the match is weak. Only part of the rows carry a size: once, few, many, or a class if the clone is expanded.

v_gene	abundance	j_gene	d_gene	CDR3nt	CDR3aa
TRBV11-2	once	TRBJ2-3	NA	TGTGCCGGCAGCTTCAACGCCCGTACCACAGATACGCAGTATTTT	CAGSFNARTTDTQYF
TRBV18	NA	TRBJ2-7	NA	TGTGCCAGCTCACCACCTTGGCAGTCCTACGAGCAGTACTTC	CASSPPWQSYEQYF
TRBV19	NA	TRBJ1-5	TRBD1	TGTGCCAGTAGTAAAACAGGGGTGGGGGTCGACAATCAGCCCCAGCATTTT	CASSKTGVGVDNQPQHF
TRBV7-9	NA	TRBJ1-1	NA	TGTGCCAGCAGCCCCACACAGAGGGAAGCTTTCTTT	CASSPTQREAFF
TRBV20-1	NA	TRBJ2-4	NA	TGCAGTGCTACCCCCGGGGGTAGCGGAAACATTCAGTACTTC	CSATPGGSGNIQYF
TRBV20-1	few	TRBJ2-5	NA	TGCAGTGCTAGAGATTACGATCAAGAGACCCAGTACTTC	CSARDYDQETQYF
TRBV5-6	NA	TRBJ1-5	NA	TGTGCCAGCTGCACCCTCAATAGCAATCAGCCCCAGCATTTT	CASCTLNSNQPQHF
TRBV27	NA	TRBJ1-1	NA	TGTGCCAGCAGTTTATCCTGGCAGGGGAGGACTGAAGCTTTCTTT	CASSLSWQGRTEAFF
TRBV20-1	many	TRBJ2-7	NA	TGCAGTGCTAGATACATGAACTACGAGCAGTACTTC	CSARYMNYEQYF
TRBV6-2/TRBV6-3	NA	TRBJ1-2	TRBD1	TGTGCCAGCAGTTACTCGAAGATACAGGGGCGATCGTATGGCTACACCTTC	CASSYSKIQGRSYGYTF
TRBV20-1	NA	TRBJ2-1	NA	TGCAGTGCTAGAGGTCGGGTGAACTCCTACAATGAGCAGTTCTTC	CSARGRVNSYNEQFF
TRBV10-3	NA	TRBJ1-5	NA	TGTGCCATCAGTGTGTACAGTAATCAGCCCCAGCATTTT	CAISVYSNQPQHF
TRBV20-1	few	TRBJ2-7	NA	TGCAGTGCTAGAGATTACCGAGTCGGCGAGCAGTACTTC	CSARDYRVGEQYF
TRBV25-1	NA	TRBJ2-7	NA	TGTGCCAGCAGCCTACAGATGGACAGTCCCTACGAGCAGTACTTC	CASSLQMDSPYEQYF
TRBV5-1	NA	TRBJ2-1	TRBD2	TGCGCCAACAGCTTGGCCAGGGGGACTAGCGGGAGCCGGGGCAATGAGCAGTTCTTC	CANSLARGTSGSRGNEQFF
TRBV6-4	NA	TRBJ2-5	NA	TGTGCCAGCAGTGACTTCCCCCTCTCCTCGAATGGGGGCGAGACCCAGTACTTC	CASSDFPLSSNGGETQYF
TRBV10-3	few	TRBJ1-5	NA	TGTGCCATCAGTGAATCAGGTGACCATCAGCCCCAGCATTTT	CAISESGDHQPQHF
TRBV10-2	NA	TRBJ2-1	NA	TGCGCCAGCAGTGACAGTGGAGTCGGGCAGTTCTTC	CASSDSGVGQFF
TRBV18	NA	TRBJ2-1	NA	TGTGCCAGCTCGAGGGGAGTTCCCTCCGATGAGCAGTTCTTC	CASSRGVPSDEQFF
TRBV4-3	NA	TRBJ2-7	TRBD2	TGCGCCAGCAGCCAAGATCGGTCGGGCACCGGGACTAGCGGAACATACGAGCAGTACTTC	CASSQDRSGTGTSGTYEQYF
TRBV4-2	few	TRBJ2-7	NA	TGTGCCAGCAGCCCACGAGCGGGACAGGCGGTTTACGAGCAGTACTTC	CASSPRAGQAVYEQYF
TRBV12-5	few	TRBJ2-7	TRBD2	TGTGCTAGTGGTTTCCGGACTAGCGGGGGGGCCTACGAGCAGTACTTC	CASGFRTSGGAYEQYF
TRBV15	NA	TRBJ2-3	NA	TGTGCCACCGCGCGCGCTCCAGCGACTAGCACAGATACGCAGTATTTT	CATARAPATSTDTQYF
TRBV7-9	NA	TRBJ2-1	NA	TGTGCCAGCAGCCCCGATTTTGACACGTACAATGAGCAGTTCTTC	CASSPDFDTYNEQFF
TRBV10-3	NA	TRBJ2-3	TRBD1	TGTGCCATCAGTGAGCACGGACAGGGGTTCCGAAGCACAGATACGCAGTATTTT	CAISEHGQGFRSTDTQYF
TRBV2	NA	TRBJ2-1	TRBD1	TGTGCCAGCAGCATTCCGGGACAGGGAAAGATCGCCGCCTACAATGAGCAGTTCTTC	CASSIPGQGKIAAYNEQFF
TRBV4-2	few	TRBJ2-7	TRBD1	TGTGCCAGCAGCCTAACAAGGATCCAGGGGGCTCGGGAGCAGTACTTC	CASSLTRIQGAREQYF
TRBV20-1	NA	TRBJ1-2	TRBD1	TGCAGTGCTAGAGCCACAGGTGGGACAGGGGGCCTCACCTATGGCTACACCTTC	CSARATGGTGGLTYGYTF
TRBV28	NA	TRBJ2-3	NA	TGTGCCAGCAGTCCTGAGTTAGAAGATACGCAGTATTTT	CASSPELEDTQYF
TRBV20-1	NA	TRBJ1-2	NA	TGCAGTGTTCGTGGAATGGAGAGACAGTTTAACTATGGCTACACCTTC	CSVRGMERQFNYGYTF
TRBV12-3/TRBV12-4	few	TRBJ1-2	NA	TGTGCCAGCAGTTCAGCTGGGGGGGCGGAAGGCTACACCTTC	CASSSAGGAEGYTF
TRBV27	NA	TRBJ1-2	NA	TGTGCCAGCTCAAGGGCTCGATGGGGAGATGGCTACACCTTC	CASSRARWGDGYTF